This TCR beta chain was profiled in a study of cytomegalovirus exposure and HLA in healthy donors (dated by TCRdb to the late 2010s). For the study in its entirety: According to a later analysis, one platform produced both the roughly 120 validation repertoires and the approximately 670 repertoires of the first cohort. Besides the first cohort of 666 subjects, a separate validation cohort made up of 120 different subjects was used. The study combined high-throughput TCR immunosequencing, statistical association of individual TCRs with disease status, and machine learning to predict cytomegalovirus infection status. The aim of the study was to test whether cataloging public T cell receptors could identify signatures of past pathogen exposure. Findings and caveats that apply to the study as a whole: A later analysis lacked HLA typing for the validation cohort, so it scored co-occurrence in that cohort across all 120 or so repertoires. In a later analysis, TCRs clustered in the first cohort were found to also tend to co-occur in the 100 to 150 validation repertoires, with 85% to 95% of cluster scores above 0. The classifier was reported to diagnose cytomegalovirus status with high specificity and sensitivity in both the original cohort and the validation cohort. A total of 150 to 200 TCR beta chains were listed by the study as associated with cytomegalovirus. While some public TCRs were present in many individuals, most TCR sequences turned up only very rarely across donors. Three of the identified cytomegalovirus-associated TCR beta chains were confirmed in vitro to be specific for cytomegalovirus antigens. It was suggested by the authors that the approach could potentially be generalized to other disease states and immunological phenotypes.

This clone was picked up one time. It has no known antigen specificity. Base qualities are missing; no much larger clone stands one base away. The method was the immunoSEQ multiplex PCR assay. As for the authors' bioinformatics: A statistical classification framework was built for diagnosing cytomegalovirus status from the catalog of TCR beta chain sequences. Not all clones reach the TCRdb copy of this immuneACCESS table, which keeps in-frame sequences only. Checked studies attribute under half of the gap to unresolved V genes and leave the rest unexplained. The V and J calls and clone size come from that table; D and trimming were worked out from the DNA. In all, the sample holds a few hundred thousand clones, and 85% to 90% of those were seen once. The leading ten clones occupy just under 3% of the sample. The donors belonged to the validation cohort of about 110 subjects, which was separate from the approximately 680-subject first cohort.

Including cysteine and phenylalanine, the CDR3 has 14 amino acids. Just the 42-base CDR3 DNA is kept, in frame starting at base 1. Trimming at the junction amounts to 3 bases on V and 4 bases on J, and the germline ends lie 12 bases apart. In the germline V gene, CDR1 corresponds to MDHEN and CDR2 to SYDVKM. The clonotype originates from a woman younger than 35 in good health and CMV-seronegative. The sample comprised PBMCs. Recombination connected TRBV28 to TRBJ1-2, and perhaps TRBD1 as D gene, on 6 matching bases. The CDR3 here reads CASSLRDTGYGYTF. At the DNA level, the sequence is TGTGCCAGCAGTTTGAGGGACACGGGCTATGGCTACACCTTC.